This is a list of T cell receptor beta chains from one sample in a study of human T cells and chemical hapten exposure. MiXCR, applied by TCRdb to the RACE reads, yields one record per CDR3 protein. This table has tens of thousands of distinct CDR3 sequences, around 12% appearing once. The material sequenced was whole blood, taken in connection with sensitization to the hapten diphenylcyclopropenone (DPC). The receptor source for this set is a man aged 30 to 39 with alopecia areata. Some clones in this sample may be carry-over from other donors' samples. The CDR3 runs from the conserved cysteine through the conserved F or W. D genes are given only for firm matches. Clone size is stated in some rows and not others, as once, few, many or a class when expanded.

j_gene: TRBJ1-6
d_gene: NA
v_gene: TRBV14
abundance: many
CDR3nt: TGTGCCAGCAGCCAAGGCAGGGAATATTCACCCCTCCACTTT
CDR3aa: CASSQGREYSPLHF

j_gene: TRBJ1-2
d_gene: NA
v_gene: TRBV7-2
abundance: NA
CDR3nt: TGTGCCAGCAGCTTAGTTGGACAGACCAACTATGGCTACACCTTC
CDR3aa: CASSLVGQTNYGYTF

j_gene: TRBJ1-2
d_gene: NA
v_gene: TRBV20-1
abundance: many
CDR3nt: TGCAGTGCTAGAGGGGGAAACTATGGCTACACCTTC
CDR3aa: CSARGGNYGYTF

j_gene: TRBJ2-7
d_gene: NA
v_gene: TRBV27
abundance: many
CDR3nt: TGTGCCAGCAGGCGATCGGGGACGTTGCGCGACGAGCAGTACTTC
CDR3aa: CASRRSGTLRDEQYF

j_gene: TRBJ1-6
d_gene: NA
v_gene: TRBV28
abundance: few
CDR3nt: TGTGCCAGCGCCCTCGGTCGTTATAATTCACCCCTCCACTTT
CDR3aa: CASALGRYNSPLHF

j_gene: TRBJ1-1
d_gene: NA
v_gene: TRBV10-2
abundance: many
CDR3nt: TGCGCCAGCAGTGAGTCCTTGACAGGGAACACTGAAGCTTTCTTT
CDR3aa: CASSESLTGNTEAFF

j_gene: TRBJ2-7
d_gene: NA
v_gene: TRBV12-3/TRBV12-4
abundance: NA
CDR3nt: TGTGCCAGCAGTCCGGGGACGGAGACCTACGAGCAGTACTTC
CDR3aa: CASSPGTETYEQYF

j_gene: TRBJ2-2
d_gene: TRBD2
v_gene: TRBV20-1
abundance: many
CDR3nt: TGCAGTGCCGGGGGGGTGAACACCGGGGAGCTGTTTTTT
CDR3aa: CSAGGVNTGELFF

j_gene: TRBJ1-2
d_gene: NA
v_gene: TRBV4-2
abundance: many
CDR3nt: TGTGCCAGCAGCCAAGGAGGCAGGGGCGAATATGGCTACACCTTC
CDR3aa: CASSQGGRGEYGYTF

j_gene: TRBJ2-2
d_gene: NA
v_gene: TRBV9
abundance: few
CDR3nt: TGTGCCAGCATATCGGGTGACGGGGAGCTGTTTTTT
CDR3aa: CASISGDGELFF

j_gene: TRBJ2-7
d_gene: NA
v_gene: TRBV7-3
abundance: few
CDR3nt: TGTGCCAGCAGCATGGACAGTCCGCGCGAGCAGTACTTC
CDR3aa: CASSMDSPREQYF

j_gene: TRBJ2-7
d_gene: NA
v_gene: TRBV6-4
abundance: few
CDR3nt: TGTGCCAGCAGTGAATGGGCAGGGAGCTCCTACGAGCAGTACTTC
CDR3aa: CASSEWAGSSYEQYF

j_gene: TRBJ2-5
d_gene: NA
v_gene: TRBV20-1
abundance: NA
CDR3nt: TGCAGTGCTCCCCCGGACTCCCCGTTCGGGGAGACCCAGTACTTC
CDR3aa: CSAPPDSPFGETQYF

j_gene: TRBJ1-2
d_gene: NA
v_gene: TRBV10-3
abundance: many
CDR3nt: TGTGCCGCTACCGGGTATCTATCTAACTATGGCTACACCTTC
CDR3aa: CAATGYLSNYGYTF

j_gene: TRBJ2-7
d_gene: NA
v_gene: TRBV4-2
abundance: few
CDR3nt: TGTGCCAGCAGCCGGGTCCCCTACGAGCAGTACTTC
CDR3aa: CASSRVPYEQYF

j_gene: TRBJ2-1
d_gene: TRBD2
v_gene: TRBV12-3/TRBV12-4
abundance: NA
CDR3nt: TGTGCCAGCAGGCCAGGACTAGCGGGGGGTTACAATGAGCAGTTCTTC
CDR3aa: CASRPGLAGGYNEQFF

j_gene: TRBJ2-1
d_gene: NA
v_gene: TRBV29-1
abundance: few
CDR3nt: TGCAGCGTGGTCTGGGGGCGTGAGCAGTTCTTC
CDR3aa: CSVVWGREQFF

j_gene: TRBJ2-1
d_gene: TRBD2
v_gene: TRBV20-1
abundance: NA
CDR3nt: TGCAGTGCTAGAGATAGCGGGGGGGCCTCCTACAATGAGCAGTTCTTC
CDR3aa: CSARDSGGASYNEQFF

j_gene: TRBJ2-3
d_gene: TRBD2
v_gene: TRBV12-3/TRBV12-4
abundance: many
CDR3nt: TGTGCCAGCAGTTCCCGGACTAGCGGGCGCACAGATACGCAGTATTTT
CDR3aa: CASSSRTSGRTDTQYF

j_gene: TRBJ2-7
d_gene: NA
v_gene: TRBV20-1
abundance: many
CDR3nt: TGCAGTGCTAGAATCGATTCCTACGAGCAGTACTTC
CDR3aa: CSARIDSYEQYF

j_gene: TRBJ2-7
d_gene: NA
v_gene: TRBV6-2/TRBV6-3
abundance: few
CDR3nt: TGTGCCAGCAGTTACATTCACGGCCTTCTTAGCTCCTACGAGCAGTACTTC
CDR3aa: CASSYIHGLLSSYEQYF

j_gene: TRBJ2-1
d_gene: NA
v_gene: TRBV27
abundance: NA
CDR3nt: TGTGCCAGCAGTCGGGACTTGGGCTCGTTGGGTGAGCAGTTCTTC
CDR3aa: CASSRDLGSLGEQFF

j_gene: TRBJ2-7
d_gene: TRBD1
v_gene: TRBV2
abundance: NA
CDR3nt: TGTGCCAGTAACACAGGGGCCCACGAGCAGTACTTC
CDR3aa: CASNTGAHEQYF

j_gene: TRBJ2-7
d_gene: NA
v_gene: TRBV20-1
abundance: many
CDR3nt: TGCAGCTCTGGGACGACTTTGGCCTACGAGCAGTACTTC
CDR3aa: CSSGTTLAYEQYF

j_gene: TRBJ1-2
d_gene: TRBD1
v_gene: TRBV29-1
abundance: few
CDR3nt: TGCAGCGTTGGCCGCAGGGGGAATGGCTACACCTTC
CDR3aa: CSVGRRGNGYTF

j_gene: TRBJ1-3
d_gene: NA
v_gene: TRBV9
abundance: few
CDR3nt: TGTGCCAGCAGCGCTTCAGGAAACACCATATATTTT
CDR3aa: CASSASGNTIYF

j_gene: TRBJ2-5
d_gene: TRBD2
v_gene: TRBV5-1
abundance: NA
CDR3nt: TGCGCCAGCAGCTTGGCCCTGACTAGCGGGGGCCAAGAGACCCAGTACTTC
CDR3aa: CASSLALTSGGQETQYF

j_gene: TRBJ2-1
d_gene: NA
v_gene: TRBV14
abundance: many
CDR3nt: TGTGCCAGCAGCCCCGGACTACCATCAAACAATGAGCAGTTCTTC
CDR3aa: CASSPGLPSNNEQFF

j_gene: TRBJ1-1
d_gene: NA
v_gene: TRBV4-1
abundance: many
CDR3nt: TGCGCCAGCAGCTCCCAGGACAGATTGAACACTGAAGCTTTCTTT
CDR3aa: CASSSQDRLNTEAFF

j_gene: TRBJ1-1
d_gene: NA
v_gene: TRBV4-2
abundance: few
CDR3nt: TGTGCCAGCAGCCAAGGACAGCCTGAAGCTTTCTTT
CDR3aa: CASSQGQPEAFF

j_gene: TRBJ2-7
d_gene: NA
v_gene: TRBV27
abundance: few
CDR3nt: TGTGCCAGCAGAAGCCCCTCAAGGGCCTACGAGCAGTACTTC
CDR3aa: CASRSPSRAYEQYF

j_gene: TRBJ2-3
d_gene: NA
v_gene: TRBV29-1
abundance: NA
CDR3nt: TGCAGCGTTGCCGAGGCCATGAACACAGATACGCAGTATTTT
CDR3aa: CSVAEAMNTDTQYF

j_gene: TRBJ2-7
d_gene: NA
v_gene: TRBV10-3
abundance: medium-sized
CDR3nt: TGTGCCATCAGTGGGACGCCCTACGAGCAGTACTTC
CDR3aa: CAISGTPYEQYF

j_gene: TRBJ1-2
d_gene: NA
v_gene: TRBV7-9
abundance: once
CDR3nt: TGTGCCAGCAGCTTAGACTACATAGCGAGCTATGGCTACACCTTC
CDR3aa: CASSLDYIASYGYTF